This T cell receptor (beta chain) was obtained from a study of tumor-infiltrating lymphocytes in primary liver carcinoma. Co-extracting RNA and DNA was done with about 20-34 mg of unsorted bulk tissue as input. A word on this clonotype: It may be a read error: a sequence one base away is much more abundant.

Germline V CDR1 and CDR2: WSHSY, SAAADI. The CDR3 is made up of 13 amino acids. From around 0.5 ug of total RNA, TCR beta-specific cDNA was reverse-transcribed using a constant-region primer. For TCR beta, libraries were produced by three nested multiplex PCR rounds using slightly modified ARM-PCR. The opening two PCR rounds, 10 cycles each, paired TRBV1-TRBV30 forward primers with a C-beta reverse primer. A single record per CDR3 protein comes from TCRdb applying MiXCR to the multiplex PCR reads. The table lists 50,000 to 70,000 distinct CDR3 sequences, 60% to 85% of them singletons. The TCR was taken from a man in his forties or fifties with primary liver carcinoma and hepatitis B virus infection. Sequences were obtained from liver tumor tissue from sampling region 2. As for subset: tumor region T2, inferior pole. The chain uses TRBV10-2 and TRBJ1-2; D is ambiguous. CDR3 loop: CAGSFLKDYGYTF. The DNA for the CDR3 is TGCGCCGGCAGTTTCCTAAAGGACTATGGCTACACCTTC.